This is a list of T cell receptor beta chains from one sample in a study of blood T cell repertoires in COVID-19. Assay: immunoSEQ multiplex PCR; the TCRdb copy retains only in-frame clones and omits some. Counted here are under 250,000 clones, about 80% occurring once; the ten biggest clones make up about 2.5%. The sample comprised peripheral blood. The receptors originated from a middle-aged woman with active or convalescent COVID-19. The CDR3 runs from the conserved cysteine through the conserved F or W. Fields, in order: CDR3 length, D gene, J gene, V gene, clone size, CDR3 protein, CDR3 DNA. D genes are given only for firm matches. Clone size is stated in some rows and not others, as once, few, many or a class when expanded.

>13|TRBD2|TRBJ2-7|TRBV5-8|.
CASSLEGRDEQYF
TGTGCCAGCAGCTTGGAAGGGAGGGACGAGCAGTACTTC
>15|.|TRBJ2-7|TRBV5-1|.
CASSPLVRRGSEQYF
TGCGCCAGCAGCCCCTTGGTCCGCAGGGGAAGCGAGCAGTACTTC
>19|TRBD1|TRBJ2-1|TRBV29-1|.
CSVVTSGTGAPGSYNEQFF
TGCAGCGTTGTGACCTCCGGGACAGGGGCCCCGGGCTCCTACAATGAGCAGTTCTTC
>17|TRBD2|TRBJ2-3|TRBV27|.
CASSLSGGTARTDTQYF
TGTGCCAGCAGTTTATCGGGGGGGACGGCGCGTACAGATACGCAGTATTTT
>15|.|TRBJ1-6|TRBV18|.
CASSPRPDYNSPLHF
TGTGCCAGCTCACCACGGCCAGATTATAATTCACCCCTCCACTTT
>15|TRBD2|TRBJ2-3|TRBV7-2|.
CASRAGGGRADTQYF
TGTGCCAGCAGAGCGGGGGGCGGCAGGGCAGATACGCAGTATTTT
>13|.|TRBJ1-2|TRBV6-5|.
CASSRRGRDGYTF
TGTGCCAGCAGTAGGAGGGGGAGGGATGGCTACACCTTC
>16|.|TRBJ1-2|TRBV6-1|.
CASSASTKTGSYGYTF
TGTGCCAGCAGTGCATCCACGAAGACAGGTTCCTATGGCTACACCTTC
>19|.|TRBJ2-6|TRBV30|.
CAWKRPGGRLASGANVLTF
TGTGCCTGGAAGAGACCTGGGGGCAGGCTCGCGTCTGGGGCCAACGTCCTGACTTTC
>15|TRBD1|TRBJ2-2|TRBV29-1|.
CSVPRTGENTGELFF
TGCAGCGTTCCCAGGACAGGGGAGAACACCGGGGAGCTGTTTTTT
>13|.|TRBJ2-3|TRBV11-2|.
CASSQEERDTQYF
TGTGCCAGCAGTCAAGAGGAGCGGGATACGCAGTATTTT
>12|.|TRBJ1-1|TRBV29-1|.
CSSGERSAEAFF
TGCAGCTCCGGGGAAAGGTCGGCTGAAGCTTTCTTT
>14|.|TRBJ2-7|TRBV30|.
CAWGGRTEYDEQYF
TGTGCCTGGGGGGGACGGACAGAGTACGACGAGCAGTACTTC
>14|.|TRBJ1-4|TRBV24-1|.
CATSVGGIGEKLFF
TGTGCCACCAGTGTTGGAGGGATCGGTGAAAAACTGTTTTTT
>14|.|TRBJ2-7|TRBV30|.
CAWSVWDTSYEQYF
TGTGCCTGGAGTGTATGGGACACCTCCTACGAGCAGTACTTC
>12|TRBD1|TRBJ1-2|TRBV30|.
CAGTGGGRGYTF
TGTGCCGGAACAGGGGGAGGGAGAGGCTACACCTTC
>15|TRBD1|TRBJ2-7|TRBV25-1|.
CASSGGTGGMNEQYF
TGTGCCAGCAGTGGCGGGACAGGGGGCATGAACGAGCAGTACTTC
>15|TRBD2|TRBJ2-5|TRBV7-9|.
CASSPLAGGRETQYF
TGTGCCAGCAGCCCTCTAGCGGGAGGGCGTGAGACCCAGTACTTC
>14|.|TRBJ2-1|TRBV11-2|once
CASIDRPSSNEQFF
TGTGCCAGCATCGACCGCCCCTCTAGCAATGAGCAGTTCTTC
>14|TRBD2|TRBJ2-5|TRBV30|.
CAWNGLAHQETQYF
TGTGCCTGGAACGGACTAGCGCACCAAGAGACCCAGTACTTC
>16|TRBD1|TRBJ1-6|TRBV28|.
CASSFPQGLGNSPLHF
TGTGCCAGCAGTTTTCCACAGGGGCTAGGGAATTCACCCCTCCACTTT
>14|TRBD1|TRBJ1-1|TRBV5-4|.
CASRLQGVDTEAFF
TGTGCCAGCAGATTACAGGGGGTGGACACTGAAGCTTTCTTT
>18|TRBD2|TRBJ2-3|TRBV9|.
CASSVRLAGRTFTDTQYF
TGTGCCAGCAGCGTACGACTAGCGGGGCGGACCTTTACAGATACGCAGTATTTT
>13|TRBD1|TRBJ1-1|TRBV5-1|.
CASSSTGGTEAFF
TGCGCCAGCAGCTCTACAGGGGGCACTGAAGCTTTCTTT
>16|TRBD1|TRBJ1-1|TRBV7-3|.
CASSHRDRGRNTEAFF
TGTGCCAGCAGCCACCGGGACAGGGGGAGGAACACTGAAGCTTTCTTT
>14|.|TRBJ2-7|TRBV5-4|.
CASSRQSSTYEQYF
TGTGCCAGCAGTCGACAATCGAGCACCTACGAGCAGTACTTC
>14|.|TRBJ1-6|TRBV5-6|.
CASSFGPAGSPLHF
TGTGCCAGCAGCTTTGGGCCAGCGGGTTCACCCCTCCACTTT
>11|.|TRBJ1-4|TRBV29-1|.
CSVESNEKLFF
TGCAGCGTTGAGAGTAATGAAAAACTGTTTTTT
>15|TRBD1|TRBJ1-2|TRBV6-6|.
CASSYSKDREDGYTF
TGTGCCAGCAGTTACTCCAAGGACAGGGAAGATGGCTACACCTTC
>14|.|TRBJ1-1|TRBV28|.
CASSLGGDRTEAFF
TGTGCCAGCAGTTTAGGCGGGGATCGCACTGAAGCTTTCTTT
>13|.|TRBJ1-1|TRBV29-1|.
CSVARELVSEAFF
TGCAGCGTTGCTAGGGAGTTGGTCTCTGAAGCTTTCTTT
>15|.|TRBJ1-5|TRBV29-1|.
CSVASGGNGNQPQHF
TGCAGCGTTGCGTCGGGGGGCAATGGCAATCAGCCCCAGCATTTT
>14|TRBD2|TRBJ2-5|TRBV6-2/TRBV6-3|.
CASSPNSGRETQYF
TGTGCCAGCAGCCCCAATAGCGGGAGGGAGACCCAGTACTTC
>14|.|TRBJ1-1|TRBV9|.
CASSVGHPDTEAFF
TGTGCCAGCAGCGTTGGACACCCGGACACTGAAGCTTTCTTT
>15|TRBD1|TRBJ1-2|TRBV6-1|once
CASSEGVGQGDGYTF
TGTGCCAGCAGTGAAGGTGTCGGACAGGGGGATGGCTACACCTTC
>17|.|TRBJ1-3|TRBV4-2|.
CASSQGPPGTTGNTIYF
TGTGCCAGCAGCCAAGGCCCCCCGGGGACAACTGGAAACACCATATATTTT
>13|.|TRBJ2-7|TRBV7-9|.
CASTRDLRGEQYF
TGTGCCAGCACCAGGGACCTCAGGGGCGAGCAGTACTTC
>17|.|TRBJ2-1|TRBV24-1|few
CATSDLFLMAENNEQFF
TGTGCCACCAGTGATTTGTTCCTTATGGCAGAAAACAATGAGCAGTTCTTC
>15|TRBD1|TRBJ2-1|TRBV7-2|.
CASSLGDRENNEQFF
TGTGCCAGCAGCTTAGGGGACAGGGAAAACAATGAGCAGTTCTTC
>16|.|TRBJ2-5|TRBV7-3|.
CASSPFGGTLQETQYF
TGTGCCAGCAGCCCATTTGGGGGGACCTTACAAGAGACCCAGTACTTC
>14|.|TRBJ1-2|TRBV9|.
CASSAGTPIDGYTF
TGTGCCAGCAGCGCTGGGACACCCATAGACGGCTACACCTTC
>15|.|TRBJ1-5|TRBV7-9|.
CASSLLDSTNQPQHF
TGTGCCAGCAGCTTACTGGACAGTACCAATCAGCCCCAGCATTTT
>16|TRBD2|TRBJ2-2|TRBV5-4|.
CASSRSTARESGELFF
TGTGCCAGCAGCCGGAGTACGGCGCGGGAGTCCGGGGAGCTGTTTTTT
>15|.|TRBJ2-7|TRBV6-2/TRBV6-3|.
CASSYPRASSYEQYF
TGTGCCAGCAGTTACCCCAGGGCCAGCTCCTACGAGCAGTACTTC
>15|.|TRBJ2-1|TRBV7-3|.
CASSPGLGSYNEQFF
TGTGCCAGCAGTCCGGGATTGGGCTCCTACAATGAGCAGTTCTTC
>12|.|TRBJ2-1|TRBV12-3/TRBV12-4|few
CASRRTYNEQFF
TGTGCCAGCAGGCGAACCTACAATGAGCAGTTCTTC
>14|.|TRBJ1-4|TRBV5-6|once
CASSPGTLSEKLFF
TGTGCCAGCAGCCCAGGGACATTGTCCGAAAAACTGTTTTTT
>13|.|TRBJ2-1|TRBV27|few
CASSPRSAGEQFF
TGTGCCAGCAGTCCCCGTTCCGCGGGTGAGCAGTTCTTC
>15|TRBD1|TRBJ1-2|TRBV6-5|.
CASTHGQGSIYGYTF
TGTGCCAGCACCCACGGACAGGGGTCTATCTATGGCTACACCTTC
>24|TRBD2|TRBJ2-1|TRBV11-3|.
CASSLDRPRQTGTSGGVSYNEQFF
TGTGCCAGCAGCTTAGACAGACCGAGGCAGACCGGGACTAGCGGGGGGGTCTCCTACAATGAGCAGTTCTTC
>13|TRBD2|TRBJ2-5|TRBV10-1|.
CASSRTSRGTQYF
TGCGCCAGCAGTCGGACTAGCCGCGGGACCCAGTACTTC
>13|TRBD2|TRBJ2-3|TRBV29-1|.
CSVAREGADTQYF
TGCAGCGTGGCCCGGGAGGGAGCAGATACGCAGTATTTT